This TCR beta chain originates from a study of PD-L1 blockade in urothelial cancer. Only in-frame clones appear in the TCRdb table, and some are missing; sequencing was by immunoSEQ multiplex PCR. This sample has about 100,000 clones, with roughly 84% found just once. The sequencing here drew on PBMCs, taken around atezolizumab (anti-PD-L1) treatment. The receptor's source is a man between 45 and 60 years old with urothelial cancer.

CDR3 nucleotides: TGTGCCAGTAGTCCGGACAGGGTCGTTGGAAACACCATATATTTT. This translates into CASSPDRVVGNTIYF. The chain uses TRBV19 and TRBJ1-3; 8 bases match TRBD1. Germline assignment: CDR1 LNHDA and CDR2 SQIVND (reference sequence). This CDR3 spans 15 amino acids. The J segment lost 3 bases and the V segment lost 5 bases, leaving 6 bases of the junction unmatched. Filled out from reference TRBV19 and TRBJ1-3, the complete variable domain reads DGGITQSPKYLFRKEGQNVTLSCEQNLNHDAMYWYRQDPGQGLRLIYYSQIVNDFQKGDIAEGYSVSREKKESFPLTVTSAQKNPTAFYLCASSPDRVVGNTIYFGEGSWLTVV.